These T cell receptor beta chains were read from a single sample in a study of regulatory T cells in long-lasting Graves disease. MiXCR, applied by TCRdb to the multiplex PCR reads, yields one record per CDR3 protein. This repertoire shows roughly 420,000 distinct CDR3 sequences, about 15% found once; its top ten account for about 10%. These same data were also listed under a study on T cells in Graves' hyperthyroidism and ophthalmopathy.

The specimen comprised peripheral blood mononuclear cells (PBMCs), sampled at new diagnosis, from a patient treated with antithyroid drugs. The origin of the receptors is a woman aged 25-40 years with Graves disease. Both conserved end residues are part of each CDR3. D genes are given only for firm matches. Clone size is shown for a subset of rows, as once, few, many or a class of expanded clone.

abundance: many; d_gene: TRBD2; j_gene: TRBJ2-1; v_gene: TRBV6-1; CDR3aa: CASQASGIVSNEQFF; CDR3nt: TGTGCCAGCCAGGCTAGCGGGATAGTTTCCAATGAGCAGTTCTTC
abundance: many; d_gene: TRBD2; j_gene: TRBJ2-1; v_gene: TRBV2; CDR3aa: CASSAGFGREGSDNEQFF; CDR3nt: TGTGCCAGCAGTGCGGGGTTTGGGCGGGAGGGGTCCGACAATGAGCAGTTCTTC
abundance: -; d_gene: -; j_gene: TRBJ2-1; v_gene: TRBV27; CDR3aa: CASSRPSYNEQFF; CDR3nt: TGTGCCAGCAGCCGACCTTCCTACAATGAGCAGTTCTTC
abundance: -; d_gene: -; j_gene: TRBJ2-5; v_gene: TRBV4-3; CDR3aa: CANSRDLAMQETQYF; CDR3nt: TGCGCCAACAGTCGGGATTTAGCGATGCAAGAGACCCAGTACTTC
abundance: few; d_gene: TRBD2; j_gene: TRBJ2-1; v_gene: TRBV29-1; CDR3aa: CSVRGRAYNEQFF; CDR3nt: TGCAGCGTACGCGGGAGAGCCTACAATGAGCAGTTCTTC
abundance: -; d_gene: -; j_gene: TRBJ1-2; v_gene: TRBV4-3; CDR3aa: CASSHGDRSLYGYTF; CDR3nt: TGCGCCAGCAGCCATGGCGACAGATCCCTCTATGGCTACACCTTC
abundance: few; d_gene: -; j_gene: TRBJ2-5; v_gene: TRBV29-1; CDR3aa: CSVERGETQYF; CDR3nt: TGCAGCGTGGAGAGGGGAGAGACCCAGTACTTC
abundance: many; d_gene: TRBD2; j_gene: TRBJ2-1; v_gene: TRBV11-2; CDR3aa: CASSLNSGKVRFF; CDR3nt: TGTGCCAGCAGCTTAAACAGCGGGAAGGTTCGGTTCTTC
abundance: -; d_gene: TRBD1; j_gene: TRBJ1-1; v_gene: TRBV5-6; CDR3aa: CASSLGTGGWGTEAFF; CDR3nt: TGTGCCAGCAGCTTGGGGACAGGGGGCTGGGGCACTGAAGCTTTCTTT
abundance: many; d_gene: TRBD2; j_gene: TRBJ2-1; v_gene: TRBV6-1; CDR3aa: CASSELPPLVGVREIYNEQFF; CDR3nt: TGTGCCAGCAGTGAATTACCCCCCCTCGTTGGTGTGCGGGAGATCTACAATGAGCAGTTCTTC
abundance: many; d_gene: TRBD2; j_gene: TRBJ2-7; v_gene: TRBV28; CDR3aa: CASSSPGGGSYEQYF; CDR3nt: TGTGCCAGCAGTTCCCCGGGGGGGGGCTCCTACGAGCAGTACTTC
abundance: many; d_gene: TRBD2; j_gene: TRBJ2-2; v_gene: TRBV10-3; CDR3aa: CACTGARTSEAGELFF; CDR3nt: TGTGCCTGTACCGGCGCCCGGACTAGCGAGGCCGGGGAGCTGTTTTTT
abundance: few; d_gene: -; j_gene: TRBJ2-1; v_gene: TRBV19; CDR3aa: CATKKYAGSNEQFF; CDR3nt: TGTGCCACAAAAAAATATGCGGGCTCCAATGAGCAGTTCTTC
abundance: many; d_gene: TRBD1; j_gene: TRBJ2-2; v_gene: TRBV28; CDR3aa: CASSPQGQGGPGELFF; CDR3nt: TGTGCCAGCAGTCCACAGGGACAGGGTGGGCCCGGGGAGCTGTTTTTT
abundance: -; d_gene: -; j_gene: TRBJ1-4; v_gene: TRBV18; CDR3aa: CASSGQLFF; CDR3nt: TGTGCCAGCTCAGGACAACTGTTTTTT
abundance: many; d_gene: -; j_gene: TRBJ2-7; v_gene: TRBV29-1; CDR3aa: CSASANIYEQYF; CDR3nt: TGCAGCGCTAGCGCAAACATCTACGAGCAGTACTTC
abundance: -; d_gene: -; j_gene: TRBJ1-6; v_gene: TRBV25-1; CDR3aa: CASSDSAGGGDSPLHF; CDR3nt: TGTGCCAGCAGTGATTCCGCGGGCGGTGGGGATTCACCCCTCCACTTT
abundance: -; d_gene: -; j_gene: TRBJ2-6; v_gene: TRBV9; CDR3aa: CASSAHGAGADVLTF; CDR3nt: TGTGCCAGCAGCGCCCACGGGGCCGGGGCCGACGTCCTGACTTTC
abundance: many; d_gene: -; j_gene: TRBJ2-5; v_gene: TRBV2; CDR3aa: CASGVSAKETQYF; CDR3nt: TGTGCCAGCGGTGTCAGCGCGAAAGAGACCCAGTACTTC
abundance: -; d_gene: TRBD1; j_gene: TRBJ1-3; v_gene: TRBV19; CDR3aa: CASKDRHSGNTIYF; CDR3nt: TGTGCCAGTAAGGACAGGCACTCTGGAAACACCATATATTTT
abundance: many; d_gene: -; j_gene: TRBJ2-5; v_gene: TRBV7-2; CDR3aa: CASSLKAQETQYF; CDR3nt: TGTGCCAGCAGCTTAAAGGCCCAAGAGACCCAGTACTTC
abundance: many; d_gene: TRBD1; j_gene: TRBJ1-2; v_gene: TRBV12-3/TRBV12-4; CDR3aa: CASSKNTGGEIYGYTF; CDR3nt: TGTGCCAGCAGTAAAAATACAGGGGGCGAAATCTATGGCTACACCTTC
abundance: many; d_gene: -; j_gene: TRBJ1-5; v_gene: TRBV2; CDR3aa: CASSVTGGSNQPQHF; CDR3nt: TGTGCCAGCAGTGTCACGGGCGGGAGCAATCAGCCCCAGCATTTT
abundance: many; d_gene: -; j_gene: TRBJ2-4; v_gene: TRBV7-2; CDR3aa: CASRGENIQYF; CDR3nt: TGTGCCAGCAGGGGTGAAAACATTCAGTACTTC
abundance: few; d_gene: -; j_gene: TRBJ2-7; v_gene: TRBV5-5; CDR3aa: CASSLVFTLYEQYF; CDR3nt: TGTGCCAGCAGCTTGGTATTTACGTTATACGAGCAGTACTTC
abundance: few; d_gene: TRBD1; j_gene: TRBJ2-1; v_gene: TRBV28; CDR3aa: CASSLGGGTGYNEQFF; CDR3nt: TGTGCCAGCAGTTTAGGTGGTGGGACAGGTTACAATGAGCAGTTCTTC
abundance: -; d_gene: TRBD2; j_gene: TRBJ2-1; v_gene: TRBV3-1; CDR3aa: CASSRELAGDFNEQFF; CDR3nt: TGTGCCAGCAGCCGAGAGCTAGCGGGAGATTTCAATGAGCAGTTCTTC
abundance: -; d_gene: -; j_gene: TRBJ2-2; v_gene: TRBV20-1; CDR3aa: CSVIEITTGELFF; CDR3nt: TGCAGTGTTATTGAGATTACCACCGGGGAGCTGTTTTTT
abundance: -; d_gene: -; j_gene: TRBJ2-7; v_gene: TRBV28; CDR3aa: CASSTLTGPRGSIEQYF; CDR3nt: TGTGCCAGCAGTACACTGACAGGTCCCAGGGGATCGATCGAGCAGTACTTC
abundance: few; d_gene: TRBD2; j_gene: TRBJ2-5; v_gene: TRBV20-1; CDR3aa: CSAERASGSNWETQYF; CDR3nt: TGCAGTGCTGAGAGGGCTAGCGGGAGTAATTGGGAGACCCAGTACTTC
abundance: -; d_gene: -; j_gene: TRBJ2-3; v_gene: TRBV14; CDR3aa: CASSQDRLDTDTQYF; CDR3nt: TGTGCCAGCAGCCAAGATCGGCTAGACACAGATACGCAGTATTTT
abundance: -; d_gene: TRBD2; j_gene: TRBJ2-7; v_gene: TRBV28; CDR3aa: CASRRGLATNEQYF; CDR3nt: TGTGCCAGCCGCCGGGGACTAGCGACTAACGAGCAGTACTTC
abundance: many; d_gene: TRBD2; j_gene: TRBJ2-1; v_gene: TRBV5-1; CDR3aa: CASSLGLAGGPTEQFF; CDR3nt: TGCGCCAGCAGCTTGGGACTAGCGGGAGGGCCTACTGAGCAGTTCTTC
abundance: few; d_gene: -; j_gene: TRBJ1-1; v_gene: TRBV7-9; CDR3aa: CASSLRGRGTEAFF; CDR3nt: TGTGCCAGCAGCCTCAGGGGCAGGGGCACTGAAGCTTTCTTT
abundance: many; d_gene: -; j_gene: TRBJ2-1; v_gene: TRBV3-1; CDR3aa: CASSQTIEGPQFF; CDR3nt: TGTGCCAGCAGCCAGACCATCGAGGGACCACAGTTCTTC
abundance: -; d_gene: TRBD2; j_gene: TRBJ2-1; v_gene: TRBV20-1; CDR3aa: CNAKHGTSGQWTYNEQFF; CDR3nt: TGCAATGCTAAACACGGGACTAGCGGTCAATGGACCTACAATGAGCAGTTCTTC
abundance: many; d_gene: TRBD2; j_gene: TRBJ2-7; v_gene: TRBV5-5; CDR3aa: CASSWTTSGSYEQYF; CDR3nt: TGTGCCAGCAGCTGGACGACTAGCGGGAGTTACGAGCAGTACTTC
abundance: many; d_gene: -; j_gene: TRBJ1-4; v_gene: TRBV25-1; CDR3aa: CASSPNRQTTNEKLFF; CDR3nt: TGTGCCAGCAGTCCCAACCGACAGACAACTAATGAAAAACTGTTTTTT
abundance: many; d_gene: -; j_gene: TRBJ2-5; v_gene: TRBV11-2; CDR3aa: CASSLVYAGSLQETQYF; CDR3nt: TGTGCCAGCAGCTTAGTTTACGCTGGGTCCCTCCAAGAGACCCAGTACTTC
abundance: many; d_gene: -; j_gene: TRBJ2-1; v_gene: TRBV20-1; CDR3aa: CSAMPGASGNNEQFF; CDR3nt: TGCAGTGCTATGCCGGGGGCTAGCGGAAACAATGAGCAGTTCTTC
abundance: many; d_gene: TRBD2; j_gene: TRBJ2-7; v_gene: TRBV28; CDR3aa: CASSWGGNPRRTF; CDR3nt: TGTGCCAGCAGTTGGGGGGGGAACCCACGTCGAACTTTC
abundance: -; d_gene: -; j_gene: TRBJ2-1; v_gene: TRBV12-3/TRBV12-4; CDR3aa: CASSLAEMYNEQFF; CDR3nt: TGTGCCAGCAGTTTGGCGGAAATGTACAATGAGCAGTTCTTC
abundance: -; d_gene: TRBD1; j_gene: TRBJ1-5; v_gene: TRBV4-1; CDR3aa: CASSLADRGDQPRHF; CDR3nt: TGCGCCAGCAGCCTAGCGGACAGGGGGGATCAGCCCCGGCATTTT
abundance: many; d_gene: TRBD1; j_gene: TRBJ1-2; v_gene: TRBV7-2; CDR3aa: CASSLYPGQGYGYTF; CDR3nt: TGTGCCAGCAGCTTATATCCCGGACAGGGCTATGGCTACACCTTC
abundance: many; d_gene: -; j_gene: TRBJ1-4; v_gene: TRBV20-1; CDR3aa: CSARGGDATNEKLFF; CDR3nt: TGCAGTGCTAGAGGTGGCGATGCAACTAATGAAAAACTGTTTTTT
abundance: -; d_gene: -; j_gene: TRBJ1-2; v_gene: TRBV20-1; CDR3aa: CSARSWQDNPGDYGYTF; CDR3nt: TGCAGTGCTAGGTCTTGGCAGGATAACCCAGGGGACTATGGCTACACCTTC
abundance: -; d_gene: -; j_gene: TRBJ2-1; v_gene: TRBV5-1; CDR3aa: CASSLTGSADEQFF; CDR3nt: TGCGCCAGCAGCTTGACAGGGTCGGCGGATGAGCAGTTCTTC
abundance: few; d_gene: TRBD2; j_gene: TRBJ2-5; v_gene: TRBV12-3/TRBV12-4; CDR3aa: CASSFGLAEAPYQETQYF; CDR3nt: TGTGCCAGCAGTTTCGGACTAGCGGAGGCCCCGTACCAAGAGACCCAGTACTTC
abundance: many; d_gene: TRBD2; j_gene: TRBJ2-5; v_gene: TRBV11-1; CDR3aa: CASSYPGLAQETQYF; CDR3nt: TGTGCCAGCAGCTACCCGGGACTAGCGCAAGAGACCCAGTACTTC
abundance: few; d_gene: -; j_gene: TRBJ2-7; v_gene: TRBV10-3; CDR3aa: CAIKLGGGTYEQYF; CDR3nt: TGTGCCATCAAGCTTGGCGGCGGAACCTACGAGCAGTACTTC
abundance: many; d_gene: -; j_gene: TRBJ2-1; v_gene: TRBV7-2; CDR3aa: CASSHKTASGNEQFF; CDR3nt: TGTGCCAGCAGCCACAAGACCGCCAGTGGGAATGAGCAGTTCTTC
abundance: many; d_gene: TRBD1; j_gene: TRBJ2-7; v_gene: TRBV11-2; CDR3aa: CASSLRTGLHEQYF; CDR3nt: TGTGCCAGCAGCTTGAGGACAGGGCTCCACGAGCAGTACTTC
abundance: many; d_gene: -; j_gene: TRBJ1-1; v_gene: TRBV18; CDR3aa: CASSPTTGNTEAFF; CDR3nt: TGTGCCAGCTCACCAACCACAGGGAACACTGAAGCTTTCTTT
abundance: -; d_gene: -; j_gene: TRBJ2-5; v_gene: TRBV2; CDR3aa: CASSGGQGLQETQYF; CDR3nt: TGTGCCAGCAGTGGTGGACAAGGCCTTCAAGAGACCCAGTACTTC
abundance: few; d_gene: -; j_gene: TRBJ1-2; v_gene: TRBV6-2/TRBV6-3; CDR3aa: CASSYWGHQNYGYTF; CDR3nt: TGTGCCAGCAGTTACTGGGGACACCAAAACTATGGCTACACCTTC
abundance: many; d_gene: TRBD1; j_gene: TRBJ2-1; v_gene: TRBV7-9; CDR3aa: CASRLTGDAYNEQFF; CDR3nt: TGTGCCAGCAGGTTGACAGGGGATGCCTACAATGAGCAGTTCTTC
abundance: many; d_gene: -; j_gene: TRBJ2-3; v_gene: TRBV28; CDR3aa: CASTSGHTTDTQYF; CDR3nt: TGTGCCAGCACATCGGGACACACCACAGATACGCAGTATTTT
abundance: few; d_gene: -; j_gene: TRBJ1-1; v_gene: TRBV29-1; CDR3aa: CSVPGALGAFF; CDR3nt: TGCAGCGTTCCCGGTGCCTTGGGTGCTTTCTTT
abundance: -; d_gene: -; j_gene: TRBJ2-7; v_gene: TRBV7-7; CDR3aa: CASSPGAFSYEQYF; CDR3nt: TGTGCTAGCAGTCCCGGGGCCTTCTCCTACGAGCAGTACTTC